Below are 23 T cell receptor beta chains sequenced from a single sample in a study of OX40 agonist ivuxolimab in advanced cancers. Data came from immunoSEQ multiplex PCR; TCRdb stores just in-frame clones and leaves some out. Counted here are 17,000 or so clones, approximately 85% occurring once; the ten biggest clones make up around 29%. The specimen was CD4+ or CD8+ T cells sorted from blood, collected in a trial of the OX40 agonist ivuxolimab. These receptors all stem from an adult with an advanced solid tumor such as melanoma, head and neck, liver or kidney cancer.

The rearrangement joins TRBV19 to TRBJ1-4, with D maybe TRBD1 (6 bases). Germline V gene lookup returns CDR1 LNHDA and CDR2 SQIVND (reference sequence). The V gene lost 8 bases and the J gene lost 13 bases, with 20 bases spanning the gap. There are 13 residues in the CDR3. The CDR3 DNA follows: TGTGCCAGTGGAAGTGGAGGGGGTTTGATACTGTTTTTT. It yields the protein CASGSGGGLILFF.

V usage is TRBV4-2 and J usage is TRBJ2-7; a weak D match, TRBD1 (5 bases). The germline CDR1 and CDR2 sequences are LGHNA and YNFKEQ. The CDR3 extends over 14 amino acids. The V gene lost 3 bases and the J gene lost 4 bases, with 13 bases spanning the gap. Written as DNA, the CDR3 is TGTGCCAGCAGCCAGGGCTTAGGGGATTACGAGCAGTACTTC. Encoded protein: CASSQGLGDYEQYF.

This chain joins TRBV19 and TRBJ2-7; D is possibly TRBD1 (6 bases). Trimming took off 4 bases at V and 3 bases at J, with 13 bases between the two ends. Germline V gene data show CDR1 as LNHDA and CDR2 as SQIVND (reference sequence). This CDR3 region has 14 residues. The CDR3 DNA follows: TGTGCCAGTAGTACCCGGGACATATTCTACGAGCAGTACTTC. The encoded protein is CASSTRDIFYEQYF.

The sample holds a few counts of this clone. The gene calls are TRBV5-5 and TRBJ2-7; D may correspond to TRBD1 or TRBD2 (5 bases each). Per germline, CDR1 SGHKS and CDR2 YYEKEE (reference sequence). This CDR3 region has 14 residues. V lost 1 base to trimming and J lost 0 bases, with 8 bases between them. The CDR3 DNA is TGTGCCAGCAGCTTGCCAGGGAGCTCCTACGAGCAGTACTTC. This codes for CASSLPGSSYEQYF.

The chain combines TRBV10-3 with TRBJ2-5; the D gene is possibly TRBD1 (6 bases). The CDR3 is 13 residues long. CDR1 ENHRY and CDR2 SYGVKD come from the germline V gene. V gave up 4 bases and J gave up 3 bases, with 9 bases separating them. For the CDR3, the DNA is TGTGCCATCAGTGGGACAGAAAAAGAGACCCAGTACTTC. The encoded protein is CAISGTEKETQYF.

The chain employs TRBV4-1 and TRBJ2-1; 9 positions match TRBD2. V lost 10 bases to trimming and J lost 0 bases; unmatched junction nucleotides: 10. Germline CDR1 reads MGHRA; CDR2 reads YSYEKL. The CDR3 has 16 residues. The CDR3 loop is CATGAGAGGSYNEQFF. In DNA, the CDR3 is TGCGCCACTGGCGCGGGAGCGGGAGGCTCCTACAATGAGCAGTTCTTC.

The V and J genes are TRBV5-1 and TRBJ2-3; a possible D gene is TRBD2 (7 bases). This CDR3 is 16 amino acids long. Deletions cut 0 bases from V and 4 bases from J, with 15 bases between. Germline loops: CDR1 SGHRS, CDR2 YFSETQ. In DNA form, the CDR3 reads TGCGCCAGCAGCTTGGCTAGCGGACCAGGGGCAGATACGCAGTATTTT. It encodes CASSLASGPGADTQYF.

Note on this clone: Mismatch with germline at one junction end may stem from a read error. This chain connects TRBV7-9 to TRBJ2-3, with a possible D match to TRBD1 (6 bases). Germline V lookup: CDR1 SEHNR, CDR2 FQNEAQ (reference sequence). The CDR3 runs 13 residues. The CDR3 loop reads CASSLGGPQGWHF. CDR3 nucleotides: TGTGCCAGCAGCTTAGGGGGTCCACAGGGTTGGCATTTT.

This chain uses TRBV4-1 with TRBJ1-1, with D tentatively TRBD1 (6 bases). The CDR3 covers 12 residues. The germline V gene encodes CDR1 MGHRA and CDR2 YSYEKL. V lost 9 bases to trimming and J lost 3 bases, with 11 bases between them. The CDR3: CASTNRDTEAFF. As DNA, the CDR3 is TGCGCCAGTACGAACAGGGACACTGAAGCTTTCTTT.

V and J are TRBV7-3 and TRBJ2-5; D ambiguous. Germline lookup yields CDR1 SGHTA and CDR2 FQGTGA. With 2 bases removed from V and 2 bases from J, the gap between germline ends came to 9 bases. The CDR3 runs to 14 residues. The CDR3 sequence: CASSLSSEQETQYF. In DNA form, the CDR3 reads TGTGCCAGCAGCTTATCCAGCGAGCAAGAGACCCAGTACTTC.

The chain employs TRBV5-1 and TRBJ2-1, with D unresolved. Trimming removed 7 bases from V and 0 bases from J, with 5 bases in between. This CDR3 region has 12 residues. Germline CDR1 and CDR2: SGHRS and YFSETQ. The CDR3 region has the DNA TGCGCCAGCCAAATCTCCTACAATGAGCAGTTCTTC. The encoded protein is CASQISYNEQFF.

The chain employs TRBV28 and TRBJ1-6, with D possibly matching TRBD1 (6 bases). The CDR3 runs to 12 residues. Germline CDR1 is MDHEN and CDR2 is SYDVKM. V was pared by 10 bases and J by 7 bases, with 11 bases between. CDR3 sequence (DNA): TGTGCCACTCGCCAGGGGAATTCACCCCTCCACTTT. The encoded protein is CATRQGNSPLHF.

The genes are TRBV4-1 and TRBJ2-5; D might be TRBD2 (5 bases). Germline lookup yields CDR1 MGHRA and CDR2 YSYEKL. Trimming removed 0 bases at V and 5 bases at J, with 13 bases between. This CDR3 contains 15 residues. The DNA of the CDR3 is TGCGCCAGCAGCCAAGATCGGGATAGATGGGAGACCCAGTACTTC. It encodes CASSQDRDRWETQYF.

The chain carries TRBV28 and TRBJ2-3; TRBD2 is a possible D gene (6 bases). The germline V and J ends were trimmed by 6 bases and 0 bases, with 13 bases remaining between them. Germline values: CDR1 MDHEN, CDR2 SYDVKM. CDR3 length: 15 residues. The CDR3 region is CASSFGAGSTDTQYF. As DNA, the CDR3 is TGTGCCAGCAGCTTTGGAGCGGGTAGCACAGATACGCAGTATTTT.

The chain couples TRBV7-6 to TRBJ2-7; 8 bases fit TRBD1. The CDR3 totals 16 residues. CDR1 and CDR2 from the germline V gene are SGHVS and FNYEAQ. Losses at the gene ends were 0 bases for V and 3 bases for J; bases not matched to a gene: 7. The DNA of the CDR3 is TGTGCCAGCAGCTTAGCGACAGGGGCCACCTTCTACGAGCAGTACTTC. The encoded protein is CASSLATGATFYEQYF.

This sequence joins TRBV27 and TRBJ2-3, with D uncertain. The CDR3 length is 14 residues. V was shortened by 8 bases and J by 1 base, with 13 bases between the two germline ends. Per the germline V gene, CDR1 is MNHEY and CDR2 is SMNVEV (reference sequence). In nucleotides, the CDR3 is TGTGCCAGCCAACATGGGCAGCGCACAGATACGCAGTATTTT. Protein product: CASQHGQRTDTQYF.

The genes are TRBV6-1 and TRBJ1-4; 8 bases align to TRBD1. V lost 1 base, J lost 8 bases, and 9 bases stayed unmatched. CDR3 size: 16 residues. Germline V CDR1 and CDR2: MNHNS, SASEGT. The CDR3 loop reads CASSEGPDRVWEKLFF. CDR3 coding DNA: TGTGCCAGCAGTGAAGGTCCGGACAGGGTTTGGGAAAAACTGTTTTTT.

The chain has TRBV6-1 and TRBJ2-7; D is unclear. Germline V gives CDR1 MNHNS, CDR2 SASEGT. The CDR3 has 14 amino acids. Trimming left V 0 bases short and J 0 bases short, with 6 bases between. CDR3 in DNA: TGTGCCAGCAGTGAAGCGGGCACCTCCTACGAGCAGTACTTC. Translated, it gives CASSEAGTSYEQYF.

This sequence joins TRBV11-3 and TRBJ2-5, with D perhaps matching TRBD1 (6 bases). This CDR3 spans 14 amino acids. In germline, CDR1 is SGHNT, CDR2 YENEEA. The V end lost 7 bases, the J end lost 4 bases, and 16 bases lay between the germline ends. CDR3 DNA sequence: TGTGCCAGCACCTCGGATAACAGGGTAGAGACCCAGTACTTC. Translation gives CASTSDNRVETQYF. Drawing the rest from reference TRBV11-3 and TRBJ2-5, the complete variable domain is EAGVVQSPRYKIIEKKQPVAFWCNPISGHNTLYWYLQNLGQGPELLIRYENEEAVDDSQLPKDRFSAERLKGVDSTLKIQPAELGDSAVYLCASTSDNRVETQYFGPGTRLLVL.

This sequence joins TRBV6-5 and TRBJ1-4, with D maybe TRBD1 (5 bases). Deletions cut 0 bases from V and 0 bases from J, with 8 bases between. The CDR3 spans 16 residues. CDR1 is MNHEY, CDR2 SVGAGI, per germline. The CDR3 loop is CASSYSGVSTNEKLFF. The CDR3 region has the DNA TGTGCCAGCAGTTACTCGGGGGTCTCAACTAATGAAAAACTGTTTTTT.

The chain links TRBV5-6 to TRBJ2-1; possibly TRBD2 for D (5 bases). Trimming took 2 bases from V and 16 from J, leaving 13 bases between them. This CDR3 is built from 11 residues. Germline CDR1 is SGHDT and CDR2 is YYEEEE. CDR3 DNA sequence: TGTGCCAGCAGCTTCTCAGGACTCCGCTTCTTC. As protein: CASSFSGLRFF.

The V gene is TRBV2, the J gene TRBJ2-7; 11 bases agree with TRBD2. Germline V lookup: CDR1 SNHLY, CDR2 FYNNEI. This CDR3 region has 17 residues. V trimming: 7 bases; J trimming: 2 bases; junction bases outside the gene matches: 13. For the CDR3, the DNA is TGTGCCAGCACTGGGGGGACTAGCGGTTCAGCAACCTACGAGCAGTACTTC. The encoded protein is CASTGGTSGSATYEQYF.

The chain links TRBV6-5 to TRBJ1-1; TRBD1 aligns across 9 bases. This CDR3 region has 14 residues. V shed 4 bases, J shed 4 bases, and the junction held 4 bases outside the gene matches. The germline V gene encodes CDR1 MNHEY and CDR2 SVGAGI. CDR3 nucleotides: TGTGCCAGCAGTTGGGGACAGGGCGGCACTGAAGCTTTCTTT. It specifies CASSWGQGGTEAFF.